The 7 T cell receptor beta chains presented below share a single source sample, sequenced in a study of blood T cell repertoires in COVID-19. The assay was immunoSEQ multiplex PCR, and TCRdb's table has in-frame clones only and misses some. Of 200,000 to 250,000 clones listed, 86% are singletons. Sequencing was done on a sample of PBMCs or T cells enriched from blood (not recorded which). These receptor sequences come from a woman in her forties with acute COVID-19.

This chain links TRBV4-1 with TRBJ2-1; a possible D gene is TRBD1 (5 bases). V was pared by 6 bases and J by 0 bases, with 15 bases between. The CDR3 sequence is 16 residues long. Germline V gene lookup returns CDR1 MGHRA and CDR2 YSYEKL. The CDR3 nucleotides read TGCGCCAGCAGGTCAGGGCCGGGTAGCTCCTACAATGAGCAGTTCTTC. As protein: CASRSGPGSSYNEQFF.

The chain links TRBV23-1 to TRBJ1-1; D possibly corresponds to TRBD1 (5 bases). TRBV23-1 is noted as an ORF with a role that remains uncertain. Between the trimmed V and J ends, which lost 8 bases and 0 bases, there was a span of 13 bases. This CDR3 contains 14 residues. The CDR3 loop reads CASAVGPLNTEAFF. CDR3 nucleotides: TGCGCCAGCGCAGTGGGGCCATTGAACACTGAAGCTTTCTTT.

The genes are TRBV27 and TRBJ2-2, with 11 bases matching TRBD2. Germline assignment: CDR1 MNHEY and CDR2 SMNVEV (reference sequence). The V gene end was trimmed by 0 bases and the J gene end by 5 bases; junction bases not matched to a gene: 5. This CDR3 is 17 amino acids long. For the CDR3, the DNA is TGTGCCAGCAGTTTATCTTCGGGACTAGCGGCGACCGGGGAGCTGTTTTTT. Its protein product is CASSLSSGLAATGELFF.

This clone was seen only once. The genes are TRBV9 and TRBJ2-7, with a weak D call TRBD1 (6 bases). Germline CDR1 and CDR2: SGDLS and YYNGEE. CDR3 length: 15 amino acids. V was shortened by 2 bases and J by 4 bases, with 16 bases between the two germline ends. CDR3 nucleotide sequence: TGTGCCAGCAGCGTCTCCGGGACACCTCAATACGAGCAGTACTTC. Encoded protein: CASSVSGTPQYEQYF.

This sequence joins TRBV29-1 and TRBJ1-1, with D possibly TRBD1 on 6 matching bases. Per germline, CDR1 SQVTM and CDR2 ANQGSEA. V lost 3 bases to trimming and J lost 3 bases, with 14 bases between them. CDR3 length: 14 residues. The CDR3 DNA reads TGCAGCGTTGACCTTACAGGGCTCGACACTGAAGCTTTCTTT. Protein: CSVDLTGLDTEAFF.

The gene calls are TRBV13 and TRBJ1-1, with 7 bases lining up with TRBD1. The length of the CDR3 is 15 residues. V trimming: 0 bases; J trimming: 3 bases; junction bases outside the gene matches: 4. Germline V gives CDR1 PRHDT, CDR2 FYEKMQ (reference sequence). This CDR3 is CASSLGRQGDTEAFF. The CDR3 nucleotides are TGTGCCAGCAGCTTAGGTCGACAGGGAGACACTGAAGCTTTCTTT.

The sample holds a few counts of this clone. The rearrangement uses TRBV25-1 and TRBJ1-5; TRBD1 is a possible D gene (6 bases). Germline V gives CDR1 MGHDK, CDR2 SYGVNS. V lost 4 bases to trimming and J lost 4 bases, with 8 bases between them. This CDR3 contains 13 residues. CDR3: CASSGTENQPQHF. The CDR3 DNA is TGTGCCAGCAGTGGGACAGAAAATCAGCCCCAGCATTTT.